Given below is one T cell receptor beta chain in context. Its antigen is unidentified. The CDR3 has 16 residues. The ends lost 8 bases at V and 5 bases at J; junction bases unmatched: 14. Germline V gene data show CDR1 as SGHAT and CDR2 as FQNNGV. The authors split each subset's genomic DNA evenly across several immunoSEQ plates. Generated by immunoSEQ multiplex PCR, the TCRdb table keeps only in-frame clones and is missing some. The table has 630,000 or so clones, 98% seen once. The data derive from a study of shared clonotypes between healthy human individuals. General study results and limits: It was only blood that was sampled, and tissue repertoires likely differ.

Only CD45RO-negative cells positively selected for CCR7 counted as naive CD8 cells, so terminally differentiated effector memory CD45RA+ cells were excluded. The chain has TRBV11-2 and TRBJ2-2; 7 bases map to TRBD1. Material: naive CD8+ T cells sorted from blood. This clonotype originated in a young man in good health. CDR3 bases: TGTGCCAGCCTTTACCGGGACAGATCAGCTACCGGGGAGCTGTTTTTT. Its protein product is CASLYRDRSATGELFF.